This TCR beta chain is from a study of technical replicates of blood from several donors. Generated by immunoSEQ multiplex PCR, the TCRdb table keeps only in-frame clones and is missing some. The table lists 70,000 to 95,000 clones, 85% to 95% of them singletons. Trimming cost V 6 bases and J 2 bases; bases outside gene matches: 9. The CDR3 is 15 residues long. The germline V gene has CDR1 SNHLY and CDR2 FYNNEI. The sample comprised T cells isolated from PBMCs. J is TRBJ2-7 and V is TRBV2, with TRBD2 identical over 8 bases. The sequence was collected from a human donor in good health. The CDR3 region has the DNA TGTGCCAGCAGAGGCGGTAGCGGGGCTGCCTACGAGCAGTACTTC. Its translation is CASRGGSGAAYEQYF.